These T cell receptor beta chains were read from a single sample in a study of a mutant IDH1 vaccine in newly diagnosed glioma. These receptors have no identified antigens. Measured with immunoSEQ multiplex PCR; TCRdb has only the in-frame clones, and not every one. The sample contains about 55,000 clones, about 80% of which appear only once. Material: PBMCs, obtained from a glioma patient whose treatment included an IDH1 peptide vaccine. These receptors originate from a man aged 35 to 55 with glioma. Both conserved end residues are part of each CDR3. Fields, in order: clone size, V gene, J gene, D gene, CDR3 DNA, CDR3 protein. The D gene is left open where the match is weak. Only part of the rows carry a size: once, few, many, or a class if the clone is expanded.

size: -; V: TRBV5-1; J: TRBJ2-7; D: -; DNA: TGCGCCAGCAGCTTGGCAGGGAACGAGCAGTACTTC; CDR3: CASSLAGNEQYF
size: -; V: TRBV5-1; J: TRBJ1-5; D: -; DNA: TGCGCCAGCAGCTTGGGTTTGGCGCAGCCCCAGCATTTT; CDR3: CASSLGLAQPQHF
size: -; V: TRBV6-5; J: TRBJ1-2; D: TRBD1; DNA: TGTGCCAGCAGTTACTCGAGCAGGGGGCGAGGTGGCTACACCTTC; CDR3: CASSYSSRGRGGYTF
size: -; V: TRBV19; J: TRBJ2-6; D: -; DNA: TGTGCCAGTAGTATAGTACGGTTTGGGGCCAACGTCCTGACTTTC; CDR3: CASSIVRFGANVLTF
size: -; V: TRBV29-1; J: TRBJ2-3; D: -; DNA: TGCAGCGTTCGGGGGAAGATCACAGATACGCAGTATTTT; CDR3: CSVRGKITDTQYF
size: -; V: TRBV19; J: TRBJ1-6; D: -; DNA: TGTGCCAGTAGTATCGATCCCCCGGGACAAACAAATTCACCCCTCCACTTT; CDR3: CASSIDPPGQTNSPLHF
size: -; V: TRBV4-1; J: TRBJ2-1; D: -; DNA: TGCGCCAGCACGAGTTTAAGCTATAGGGACAATGAGCAGTTCTTC; CDR3: CASTSLSYRDNEQFF
size: -; V: TRBV2; J: TRBJ2-4; D: TRBD2; DNA: TGTGCCAGCGCGTCTAGCGGGGGGGTGGCCAAAAACATTCAGTACTTC; CDR3: CASASSGGVAKNIQYF
size: -; V: TRBV4-2; J: TRBJ1-2; D: -; DNA: TGTGCCAGCAGCCAAGAACTGTCGGGGGCGAGCTATGGCTACACCTTC; CDR3: CASSQELSGASYGYTF
size: -; V: TRBV7-2; J: TRBJ2-3; D: -; DNA: TGTGCCAGCAGACCGGGTGGGGGCCACCGTACAGATACGCAGTATTTT; CDR3: CASRPGGGHRTDTQYF
size: -; V: TRBV29-1; J: TRBJ1-2; D: TRBD1; DNA: TGCAGCGTGAGACAGGGAGGTAACTATGGCTACACCTTC; CDR3: CSVRQGGNYGYTF
size: -; V: TRBV19; J: TRBJ2-2; D: -; DNA: TGTGCCAGTATGACGGACACCGGGGAGCTGTTTTTT; CDR3: CASMTDTGELFF
size: once; V: TRBV5-8; J: TRBJ1-2; D: -; DNA: TGTGCCAGCAATTTTGAGGGGATTAGGGGCTACACCTTC; CDR3: CASNFEGIRGYTF
size: -; V: TRBV10-1; J: TRBJ1-5; D: -; DNA: TGCGCCAGCATCGGACACAGATATAGCAATCAGCCCCAGCATTTT; CDR3: CASIGHRYSNQPQHF
size: -; V: TRBV6-5; J: TRBJ2-2; D: -; DNA: TGTGCCAGCAGAGAAAATTTTGGCGGGGAGCTGTTTTTT; CDR3: CASRENFGGELFF
size: -; V: TRBV4-1; J: TRBJ2-5; D: -; DNA: TGCGCCAGCAGACGTTCGGAGGGGAGCCAAGAGACCCAGTACTTC; CDR3: CASRRSEGSQETQYF
size: -; V: TRBV7-3; J: TRBJ1-1; D: -; DNA: TGTGCCAGCAGCTTAGGGGCGAACACTGAAGCTTTCTTT; CDR3: CASSLGANTEAFF
size: -; V: TRBV20-1; J: TRBJ1-3; D: -; DNA: TGCAGTGCTATTCATGGAAACACCATATATTTT; CDR3: CSAIHGNTIYF
size: -; V: TRBV5-4; J: TRBJ1-1; D: -; DNA: TGTGCCAGCAGCCTGCGAGCGGAGGAAGGGGGGACTGAAGCTTTCTTT; CDR3: CASSLRAEEGGTEAFF
size: -; V: TRBV7-2; J: TRBJ2-7; D: TRBD2; DNA: TGTGCCAGCAGCTTCCTAGCGGGAGATTCCTACGAGCAGTACTTC; CDR3: CASSFLAGDSYEQYF
size: -; V: TRBV13; J: TRBJ2-7; D: TRBD1; DNA: TGTGCCAGCAGCTTAGGACTCGGGACAGGGTTAGACGAGCAGTACTTC; CDR3: CASSLGLGTGLDEQYF
size: once; V: TRBV7-8; J: TRBJ1-4; D: -; DNA: TGTGCCAGCAGCGGAGGGGATGTATCAAGGGGTGAAAAACTGTTTTTT; CDR3: CASSGGDVSRGEKLFF
size: -; V: TRBV6-4; J: TRBJ2-5; D: TRBD2; DNA: TGTGCCAGCAGTGACAAGGCTAGCGGGGGAGAGACCCAGTACTTC; CDR3: CASSDKASGGETQYF
size: -; V: TRBV30; J: TRBJ1-4; D: TRBD1; DNA: TGTGCCTGGACGGTGGCAGGGGGAAATGAAAAACTGTTTTTT; CDR3: CAWTVAGGNEKLFF
size: -; V: TRBV29-1; J: TRBJ1-2; D: -; DNA: TGCAGCGTTGAGAGGGGGTCCCAATATGGCTACACCTTC; CDR3: CSVERGSQYGYTF
size: once; V: TRBV9; J: TRBJ2-7; D: -; DNA: TGTGCCAGCAGCGTAGCGCAGGGTGCCGAGCAGTACTTC; CDR3: CASSVAQGAEQYF
size: once; V: TRBV7-9; J: TRBJ2-1; D: -; DNA: TGTGCCAGCAGCTTGGGGGCCGACGATGAGCAGTTCTTC; CDR3: CASSLGADDEQFF
size: once; V: TRBV5-4; J: TRBJ2-1; D: -; DNA: TGTGCCAGCAGCTTGGGTGTCAGTGGGTACAATGAGCAGTTCTTC; CDR3: CASSLGVSGYNEQFF
size: -; V: TRBV6-5; J: TRBJ1-5; D: TRBD1; DNA: TGTGCCAGCAGTTACCGAGGGGGCGAGGGCAATCAGCCCCAGCATTTT; CDR3: CASSYRGGEGNQPQHF
size: -; V: TRBV28; J: TRBJ1-5; D: TRBD1; DNA: TGTGCCAGCCTTCTCCGGGACAGGTGGAATCAGCCCCAGCATTTT; CDR3: CASLLRDRWNQPQHF